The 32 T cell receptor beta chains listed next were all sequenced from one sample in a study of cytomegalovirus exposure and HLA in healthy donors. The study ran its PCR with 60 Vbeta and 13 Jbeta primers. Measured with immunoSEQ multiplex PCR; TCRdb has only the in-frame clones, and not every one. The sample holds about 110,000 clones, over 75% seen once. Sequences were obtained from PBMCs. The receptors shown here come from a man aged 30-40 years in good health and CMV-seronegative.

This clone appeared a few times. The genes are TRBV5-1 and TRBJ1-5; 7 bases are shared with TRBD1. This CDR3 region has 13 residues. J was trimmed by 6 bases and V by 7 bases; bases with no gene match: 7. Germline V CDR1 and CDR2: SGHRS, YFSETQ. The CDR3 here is CASQGDWGQPQHF. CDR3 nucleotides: TGCGCCAGCCAGGGGGATTGGGGTCAGCCCCAGCATTTT.

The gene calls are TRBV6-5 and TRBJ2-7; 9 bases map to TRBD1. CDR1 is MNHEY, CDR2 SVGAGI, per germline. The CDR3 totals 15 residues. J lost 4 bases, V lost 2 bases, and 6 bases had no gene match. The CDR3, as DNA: TGTGCCAGCAGTTACCCCGGACAGGGGCGGTACGAGCAGTACTTC. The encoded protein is CASSYPGQGRYEQYF.

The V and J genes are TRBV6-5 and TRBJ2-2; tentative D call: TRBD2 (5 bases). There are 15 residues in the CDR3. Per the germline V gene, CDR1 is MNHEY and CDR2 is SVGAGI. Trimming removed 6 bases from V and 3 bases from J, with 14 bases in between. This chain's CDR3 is CASSPYRGHTGELFF. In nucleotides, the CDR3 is TGTGCCAGCAGCCCTTACCGAGGGCACACCGGGGAGCTGTTTTTT.

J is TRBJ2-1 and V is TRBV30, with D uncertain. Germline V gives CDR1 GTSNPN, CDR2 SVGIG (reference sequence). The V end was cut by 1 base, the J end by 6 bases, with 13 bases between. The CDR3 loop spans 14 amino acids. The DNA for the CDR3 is TGTGCCTGGAGTGGAGGTTTTGGAAGCAATGAGCAGTTCTTC. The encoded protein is CAWSGGFGSNEQFF. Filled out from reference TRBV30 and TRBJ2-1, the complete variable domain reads SQTIHQWPATLVQPVGSPLSLECTVEGTSNPNLYWYRQAAGRGLQLLFYSVGIGQISSEVPQNLSASRPQDRQFILSSKKLLLSDSGFYLCAWSGGFGSNEQFFGPGTRLTVL.

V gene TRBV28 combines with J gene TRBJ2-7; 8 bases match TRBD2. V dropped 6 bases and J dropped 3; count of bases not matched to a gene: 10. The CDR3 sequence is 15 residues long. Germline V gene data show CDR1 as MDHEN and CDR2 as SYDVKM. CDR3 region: CASSFIAGKGYEQYF. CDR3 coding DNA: TGTGCCAGCAGCTTCATAGCGGGAAAGGGCTACGAGCAGTACTTC.

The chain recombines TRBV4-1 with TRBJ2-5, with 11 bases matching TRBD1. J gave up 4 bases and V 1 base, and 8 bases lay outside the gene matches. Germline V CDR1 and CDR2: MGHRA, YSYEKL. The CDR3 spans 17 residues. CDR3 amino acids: CASSQVHLGTGGETQYF. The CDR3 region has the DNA TGCGCCAGCAGCCAAGTCCATCTAGGGACAGGGGGAGAGACCCAGTACTTC.

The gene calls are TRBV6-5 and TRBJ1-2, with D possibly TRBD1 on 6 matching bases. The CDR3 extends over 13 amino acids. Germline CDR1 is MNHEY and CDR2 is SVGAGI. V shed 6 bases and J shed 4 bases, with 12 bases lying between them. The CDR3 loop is CASSVTGLYGYTF. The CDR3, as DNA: TGTGCCAGCAGCGTAACAGGGCTCTATGGCTACACCTTC.

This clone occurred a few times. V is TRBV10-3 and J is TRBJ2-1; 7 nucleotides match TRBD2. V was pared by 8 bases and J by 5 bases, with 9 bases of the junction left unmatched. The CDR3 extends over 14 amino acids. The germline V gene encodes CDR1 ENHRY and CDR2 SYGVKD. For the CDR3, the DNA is TGTGCCATCCTCCGGGAGGCCGCGGACAATGAGCAGTTCTTC. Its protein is CAILREAADNEQFF.

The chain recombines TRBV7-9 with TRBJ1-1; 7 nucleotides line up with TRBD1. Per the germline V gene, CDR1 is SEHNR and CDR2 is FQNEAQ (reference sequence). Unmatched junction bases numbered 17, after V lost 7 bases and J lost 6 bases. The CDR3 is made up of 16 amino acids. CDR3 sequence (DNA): TGTGCCAGCACCTCCGAAGGAGGGGGCGTAGGCGCTGAAGCTTTCTTT. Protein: CASTSEGGGVGAEAFF.

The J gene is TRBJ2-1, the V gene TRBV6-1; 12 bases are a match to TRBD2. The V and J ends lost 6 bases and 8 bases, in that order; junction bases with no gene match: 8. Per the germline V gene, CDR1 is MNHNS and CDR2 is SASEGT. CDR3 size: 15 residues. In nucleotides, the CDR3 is TGTGCCAGCAGCGTTCTAGCGGGAGGGCCCGATGAGCAGTTCTTC. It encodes CASSVLAGGPDEQFF.

CDR3 residues: CASSPGRSGNQPQHF. CDR3 coding DNA: TGTGCCAGCAGTCCGGGTAGGAGCGGCAATCAGCCCCAGCATTTT. The J gene is TRBJ1-5, the V gene TRBV2; D remains ambiguous. The V gene lost 5 bases and the J gene lost 2 bases, with 13 bases spanning the gap. This CDR3 comprises 15 residues. Germline lookup yields CDR1 SNHLY and CDR2 FYNNEI.

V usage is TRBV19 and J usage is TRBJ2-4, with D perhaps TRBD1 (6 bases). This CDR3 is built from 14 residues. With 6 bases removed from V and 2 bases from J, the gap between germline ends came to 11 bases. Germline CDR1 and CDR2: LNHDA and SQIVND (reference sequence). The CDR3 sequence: CASRARGTKNIQYF. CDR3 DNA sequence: TGTGCCAGTAGGGCCAGGGGAACCAAAAACATTCAGTACTTC.

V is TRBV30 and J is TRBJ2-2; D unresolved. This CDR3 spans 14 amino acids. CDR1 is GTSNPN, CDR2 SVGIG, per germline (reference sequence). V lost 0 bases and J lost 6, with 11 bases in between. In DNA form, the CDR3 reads TGTGCCTGGAGTGTTGTCGCGGCATCCGGGGAGCTGTTTTTT. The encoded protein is CAWSVVAASGELFF. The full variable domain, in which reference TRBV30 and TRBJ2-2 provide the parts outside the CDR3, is SQTIHQWPATLVQPVGSPLSLECTVEGTSNPNLYWYRQAAGRGLQLLFYSVGIGQISSEVPQNLSASRPQDRQFILSSKKLLLSDSGFYLCAWSVVAASGELFFGEGSRLTVL.

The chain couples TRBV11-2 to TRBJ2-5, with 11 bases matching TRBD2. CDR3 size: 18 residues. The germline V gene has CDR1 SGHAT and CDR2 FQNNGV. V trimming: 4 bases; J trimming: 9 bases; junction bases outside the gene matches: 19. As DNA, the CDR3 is TGTGCCAGCAGCTCCTTGACCCGAGCTAGCGGGGGGTGGTGGTCCCAGTACTTC. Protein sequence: CASSSLTRASGGWWSQYF.

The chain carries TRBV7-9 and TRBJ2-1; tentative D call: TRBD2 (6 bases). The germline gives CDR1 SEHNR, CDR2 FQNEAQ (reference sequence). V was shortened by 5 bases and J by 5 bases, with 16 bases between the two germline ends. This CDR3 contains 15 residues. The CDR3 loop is CASSPWGSGDNEQFF. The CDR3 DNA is TGTGCCAGCAGCCCGTGGGGTAGCGGCGACAATGAGCAGTTCTTC.

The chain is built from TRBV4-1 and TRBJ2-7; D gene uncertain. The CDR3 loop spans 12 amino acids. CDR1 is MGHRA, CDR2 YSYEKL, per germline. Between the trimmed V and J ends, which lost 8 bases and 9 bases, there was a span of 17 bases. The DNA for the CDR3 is TGCGCCAGCTCTGGGCAGCAAGTGGGGCAGTACTTC. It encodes CASSGQQVGQYF.

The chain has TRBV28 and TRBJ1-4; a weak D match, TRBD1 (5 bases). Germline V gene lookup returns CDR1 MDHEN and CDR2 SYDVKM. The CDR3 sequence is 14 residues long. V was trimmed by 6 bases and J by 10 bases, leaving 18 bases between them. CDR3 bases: TGTGCCAGCAGGCCTATATCCGGGGGGAGAAAACTGTTTTTT. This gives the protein CASRPISGGRKLFF.

This CDR3 is CASRKSGLVGEAFF. As DNA, the CDR3 is TGTGCCAGCAGAAAGTCAGGGTTGGTGGGTGAAGCTTTCTTT. This chain uses TRBV7-2 with TRBJ1-1, with D perhaps TRBD1 (5 bases). V was cut by 6 bases and J by 7 bases, with 18 bases left in between. The germline V gene encodes CDR1 SGHTA and CDR2 FQGNSA. This CDR3 contains 14 residues.

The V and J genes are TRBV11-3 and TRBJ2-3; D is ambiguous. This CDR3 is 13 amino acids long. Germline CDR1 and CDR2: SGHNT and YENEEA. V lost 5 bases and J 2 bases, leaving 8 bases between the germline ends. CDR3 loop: CASSDQATDTQYF. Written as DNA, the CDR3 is TGTGCCAGCAGCGACCAGGCCACAGATACGCAGTATTTT.

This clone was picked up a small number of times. DNA of the CDR3: TGTGCCAGCAGCTTAGTGGCTAGGGGTGGGAATGAGCAGTTCTTC. Amino acids: CASSLVARGGNEQFF. The chain joins TRBV7-2 to TRBJ2-1; weak D call: TRBD1 (5 bases). CDR1 and CDR2 (germline): SGHTA, FQGNSA. The CDR3 is 15 amino acids. Trimming took 1 base from V and 7 from J, leaving 14 bases between them.

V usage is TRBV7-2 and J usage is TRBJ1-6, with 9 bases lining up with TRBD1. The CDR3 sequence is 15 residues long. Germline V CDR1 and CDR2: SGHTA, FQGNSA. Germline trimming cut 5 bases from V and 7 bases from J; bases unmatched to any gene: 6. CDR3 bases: TGTGCCAGCAGCGCCCGGGACAGGGACAATTCACCCCTCCACTTT. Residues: CASSARDRDNSPLHF.

CDR3 nucleotide sequence: TGTGCCAGCAGTGAAAGCCCTAGCGGGGGGGAGACCCAGTACTTC. Protein: CASSESPSGGETQYF. The chain recombines TRBV2 with TRBJ2-5, with TRBD2 matching over 11 bases. CDR3 size: 15 residues. The germline V gene has CDR1 SNHLY and CDR2 FYNNEI. Trimming at V came to 2 bases and at J to 5 bases, leaving 4 bases not matched to a gene.

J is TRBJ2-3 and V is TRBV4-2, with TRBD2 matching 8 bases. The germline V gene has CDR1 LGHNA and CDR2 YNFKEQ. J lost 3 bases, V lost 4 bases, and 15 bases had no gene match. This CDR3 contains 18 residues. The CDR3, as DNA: TGTGCCAGCAGCCCAGAGAGGGCGGGAGGTCCTGCAACAGATACGCAGTATTTT. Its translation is CASSPERAGGPATDTQYF.

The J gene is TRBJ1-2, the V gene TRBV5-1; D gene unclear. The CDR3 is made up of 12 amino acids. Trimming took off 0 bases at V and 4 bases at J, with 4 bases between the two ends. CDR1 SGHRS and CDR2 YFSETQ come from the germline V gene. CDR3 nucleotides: TGCGCCAGCAGCTTGGGGGCCTATGGCTACACCTTC. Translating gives CASSLGAYGYTF.

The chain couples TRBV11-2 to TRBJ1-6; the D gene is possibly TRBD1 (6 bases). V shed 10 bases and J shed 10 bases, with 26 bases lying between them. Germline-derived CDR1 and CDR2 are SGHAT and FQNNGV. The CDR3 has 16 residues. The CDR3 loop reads CATSPGGYREGSPLHF. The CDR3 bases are TGTGCCACCTCCCCAGGTGGGTACAGGGAAGGGTCACCCCTCCACTTT.

DNA for the CDR3: TGTGCCAGCAGCGTAGATGCAGGGGGTTTGGAGACCCAGTACTTC. It yields the protein CASSVDAGGLETQYF. The chain is built from TRBV9 and TRBJ2-5, with 7 bases matching TRBD1. CDR3 length equals 15 residues. Unmatched junction bases numbered 7, after V lost 0 bases and J lost 5 bases. CDR1 is SGDLS and CDR2 is YYNGEE in the germline V gene.

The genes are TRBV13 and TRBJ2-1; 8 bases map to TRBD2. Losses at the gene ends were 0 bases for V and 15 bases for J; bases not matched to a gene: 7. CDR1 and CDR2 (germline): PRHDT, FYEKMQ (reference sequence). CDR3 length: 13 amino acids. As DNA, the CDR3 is TGTGCCAGCAGCTTAGGCCGGGGGGGCCTCAGGTTCTTC. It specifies CASSLGRGGLRFF.

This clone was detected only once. CDR3 sequence: CASSQQGAIGNTIYF. CDR3 nucleotide sequence: TGTGCCAGCAGCCAGCAGGGGGCAATTGGAAACACCATATATTTT. V is TRBV2 and J is TRBJ1-3; TRBD1 matches at 8 bases. The germline V gene encodes CDR1 SNHLY and CDR2 FYNNEI. The CDR3 length is 15 residues. The J segment lost 3 bases and the V segment lost 6 bases, leaving 7 bases of the junction unmatched.

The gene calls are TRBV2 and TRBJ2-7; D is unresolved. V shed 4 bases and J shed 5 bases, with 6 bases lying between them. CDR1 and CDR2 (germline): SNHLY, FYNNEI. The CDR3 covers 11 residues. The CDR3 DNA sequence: TGTGCCAGCAGTGTCAGTAACGAGCAGTACTTC. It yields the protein CASSVSNEQYF.

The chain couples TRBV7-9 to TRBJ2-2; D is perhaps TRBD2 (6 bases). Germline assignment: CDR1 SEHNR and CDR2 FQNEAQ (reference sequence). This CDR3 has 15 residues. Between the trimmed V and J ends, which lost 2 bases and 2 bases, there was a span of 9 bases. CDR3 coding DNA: TGTGCCAGCAGCTTAATGCGGGGAAACACCGGGGAGCTGTTTTTT. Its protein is CASSLMRGNTGELFF.

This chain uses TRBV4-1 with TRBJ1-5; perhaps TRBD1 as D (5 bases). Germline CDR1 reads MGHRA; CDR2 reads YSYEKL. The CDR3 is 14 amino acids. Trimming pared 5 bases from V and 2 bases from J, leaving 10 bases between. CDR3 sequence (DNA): TGCGCCAGCAGCGGGAGGGACGGCAATCAGCCCCAGCATTTT. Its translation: CASSGRDGNQPQHF.

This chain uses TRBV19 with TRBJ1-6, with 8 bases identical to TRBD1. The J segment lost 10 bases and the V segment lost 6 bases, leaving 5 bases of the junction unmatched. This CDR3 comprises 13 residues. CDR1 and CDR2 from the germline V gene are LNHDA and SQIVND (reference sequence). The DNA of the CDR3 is TGTGCCAGTAGAGGACAGGGAGAATCACCCCTCCACTTT. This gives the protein CASRGQGESPLHF.